This is a list of T cell receptor beta chains from one sample in a study of shared clonotypes between healthy human individuals. Repertoires were generated with immunoSEQ multiplex PCR, while TCRdb's copy carries only in-frame clones and drops some. The table lists some 580,000 clones, roughly 98% of them singletons, with 0.3% in the top ten. The sequenced sample was naive CD8+ T cells sorted from blood. The receptor source for this set is a man in his thirties or forties in good health. Both conserved end residues are part of each CDR3. D genes are given only for firm matches. A clone size is listed for some rows: how often the clone was seen (once, few, many), or a class if it is expanded.

cdr3_nt cdr3_aa d_call j_call clone_size v_call
TGCGCCAGCAGTCAATCGAGAAGGCCGACCTACGAGCAGTACTTC CASSQSRRPTYEQYF NA TRBJ2-7 NA TRBV23-1
TGCGCCAGCCAACGCCAAACAGGGAGGGAGACCCAGTACTTC CASQRQTGRETQYF NA TRBJ2-5 NA TRBV5-1
TGCAGCGTTGAGACTGGTCCGACCTACGAGCAGTACTTC CSVETGPTYEQYF NA TRBJ2-7 once TRBV29-1
TGTGCCAGTTCCTCTAGCGGGACTGACGAGCAGTACTTC CASSSSGTDEQYF TRBD2 TRBJ2-7 NA TRBV18
TGTGCCAGCAGCTTCCCGGGAGGACACGAGCAGTACTTC CASSFPGGHEQYF TRBD2 TRBJ2-7 once TRBV7-9
TGTGCCAGCAGCTCCGGGGGGGGTAGCAATCAGCCCCAGCATTTT CASSSGGGSNQPQHF NA TRBJ1-5 once TRBV9
TGCGCCAGCAGCCAAGAGATGCTAGCGGGAGTAGATACGCAGTATTTT CASSQEMLAGVDTQYF TRBD2 TRBJ2-3 NA TRBV4-1
TGTGCCAGCAGCCAAGTCCCACGTTCGGAAGCTTTCTTT CASSQVPRSEAFF NA TRBJ1-1 NA TRBV14
TGTGCCAGCAGTTCTAGGGGGCCGACGATTAGCGGGGGACGGTACGAGCAGTACTTC CASSSRGPTISGGRYEQYF TRBD2 TRBJ2-7 NA TRBV27
TGTGCCATCAGTGAGTCGGTGGGAGGGATAAGCTACACCTTC CAISESVGGISYTF NA TRBJ1-2 NA TRBV10-3
TGTGCCAGTAGTATAACCGGACAGGGTCTAGGAGCCTACGAGCAGTACTTC CASSITGQGLGAYEQYF TRBD1 TRBJ2-7 NA TRBV19
TGTGCCAGCAACGGACTAGACGCCTACGAGCAGTACTTC CASNGLDAYEQYF TRBD2 TRBJ2-7 NA TRBV7-9
TGTGCCAGCAGCTCCCGGGCCTCTTTGAGCTACAATGAGCAGTTCTTC CASSSRASLSYNEQFF NA TRBJ2-1 NA TRBV11-2
TGTGCCAGCAGCGTCGGACTAGCGGGATCTACCTACGAGCAGTACTTC CASSVGLAGSTYEQYF TRBD2 TRBJ2-7 NA TRBV5-4
TGTGCCAGCAGCTTAGGAGGGCCCACCCACGAGCAGTACTTC CASSLGGPTHEQYF NA TRBJ2-7 NA TRBV7-2
TGCGCCAGCAGTCACTTAGACCCTACACCGATCAATGAGCAGTTCTTC CASSHLDPTPINEQFF NA TRBJ2-1 once TRBV4-3
TGTGCCAGCAGTTCGGGACAGGGGAATGAGCAGTACTTC CASSSGQGNEQYF TRBD1 TRBJ2-7 NA TRBV27
TGTGCCAGCAGCTTTGGGTTGGGCCAGCAAGAGACCCAGTACTTC CASSFGLGQQETQYF NA TRBJ2-5 few TRBV7-8
TGTGCCAGCAGCTTGACGTCAGGAGACGAGCAGTACTTC CASSLTSGDEQYF NA TRBJ2-7 once TRBV5-4
TGCAGCGTTGAGGGACTAGCGGGGCGGCGGGGCTACAATGAGCAGTTCTTC CSVEGLAGRRGYNEQFF TRBD2 TRBJ2-1 NA TRBV29-1
TGTGCCAGTAGTATTCAGTCGGGGCTTGGAGATACGCAGTATTTT CASSIQSGLGDTQYF NA TRBJ2-3 NA TRBV19
TGTGCCAGCAGTCCGATAGTCTTTGGGGGCCGGGGCTACACCTTC CASSPIVFGGRGYTF NA TRBJ1-2 NA TRBV28
TGTGCCAGCAGAAACAGGGGGAGTAGCAATCAGCCCCAGCATTTT CASRNRGSSNQPQHF TRBD1 TRBJ1-5 NA TRBV27
TGTGCCAGCAGCTCCGCCGGGACTAGCAATGAGCAGTTCTTC CASSSAGTSNEQFF TRBD2 TRBJ2-1 once TRBV13
TGTGCCAGCAGCTTGGTCTGGAATGAGCAGTTCTTC CASSLVWNEQFF NA TRBJ2-1 NA TRBV5-6
TGTGCCAGCAGCTTGATCCCTAGGGGGGACCCCGCAGATACGCAGTATTTT CASSLIPRGDPADTQYF NA TRBJ2-3 NA TRBV7-9
TGTGCGAGCAGGGTAACGGAGACCCAGTACTTC CASRVTETQYF NA TRBJ2-5 NA TRBV7-9
TGTGCCAGCAGTTACTCTAACCCACCAGAGACCCAGTACTTC CASSYSNPPETQYF NA TRBJ2-5 NA TRBV6-5
TGTGCCAGCAGAATAAGTCCCGGGACAGGGGTCGGCGAGCAGTACTTC CASRISPGTGVGEQYF TRBD1 TRBJ2-7 NA TRBV2
TGTGCCAGCAGCTTAACCGGGGGATACACTGAAGCTTTCTTT CASSLTGGYTEAFF NA TRBJ1-1 NA TRBV7-3
TGTGCCAGCAGCTCGCGGGGCTACTACGAGCAGTACTTC CASSSRGYYEQYF NA TRBJ2-7 NA TRBV7-9
TGTGCCAGCAGCTTGGAGGATGGAGGGGGCCCCCATAACTATGGCTACACCTTC CASSLEDGGGPHNYGYTF TRBD1 TRBJ1-2 NA TRBV5-4
TGTGCCAGCAGCGTAGATAGGGGCAAGACTGAGCAGTTCTTC CASSVDRGKTEQFF NA TRBJ2-1 NA TRBV9
TGTGCCAGCAGCTCGGACAGGCCGATCGGCGGGGAGCTGTTTTTT CASSSDRPIGGELFF TRBD1 TRBJ2-2 NA TRBV11-2
TGTGCCAGCAGTGAATGGGGCCAGGGGGCGCCCGGATACGAGCAGTACTTC CASSEWGQGAPGYEQYF TRBD1 TRBJ2-7 once TRBV2
TGTGCCAGCAATCCAGGCCTCAATCAGCCCCAGCATTTT CASNPGLNQPQHF NA TRBJ1-5 NA TRBV6-5
TGTGCCAGCAGCTTAGGACAGGGCAATGAGCAGTTCTTC CASSLGQGNEQFF TRBD1 TRBJ2-1 NA TRBV11-2
TGTGCCAGCAGCTCACAGGGGGCTGAAAAACTGTTTTTT CASSSQGAEKLFF TRBD1 TRBJ1-4 NA TRBV7-2
TGTGCCAGCAGTGATGGCAGCTACGAGCAGTACTTC CASSDGSYEQYF NA TRBJ2-7 NA TRBV2
TGCAGCGTTGAAGGAGACAGGGTGAACACTGAAGCTTTCTTT CSVEGDRVNTEAFF TRBD1 TRBJ1-1 NA TRBV29-1
TGTGCCAGCAGTCTCCTCAGGAGCTCCTACAATGAGCAGTTCTTC CASSLLRSSYNEQFF NA TRBJ2-1 NA TRBV27
TGTGCCAGCGGACTAGCGGGATACAATGAGCAGTTCTTC CASGLAGYNEQFF TRBD2 TRBJ2-1 NA TRBV2
TGTGCCGGAAAAGAGGGCTTCGGGACAGATACGCAGTATTTT CAGKEGFGTDTQYF NA TRBJ2-3 NA TRBV2
TGCGCCAGCAGCCAAGAGAAAATCCTCTACGAGCAGTACTTC CASSQEKILYEQYF NA TRBJ2-7 NA TRBV4-1
TGTGCCAGCAGCTTAGGGGCCGGGTCCCTGAGCTCCTACGAGCAGTACTTC CASSLGAGSLSSYEQYF NA TRBJ2-7 NA TRBV5-4
TGCAGCGTTGTCATCGGGCAGTCGAACACCGGGGAGCTGTTTTTT CSVVIGQSNTGELFF NA TRBJ2-2 NA TRBV29-1